This TCR beta chain is from a study of OX40 agonist ivuxolimab in advanced cancers. Clones were read by immunoSEQ multiplex PCR, and TCRdb kept only the in-frame ones, dropping some. Of 25,000 to 35,000 clones in the sample, 84% were seen once. CDR3 length: 12 residues. Trimming took 8 bases from V and 4 from J, leaving 14 bases between them. CDR1 and CDR2 from the germline V gene are GTSNPN and SVGIG (reference sequence). This sequence was found in an adult with an advanced solid tumor such as melanoma, head and neck, liver or kidney cancer. Here the sequenced sample was CD4+ or CD8+ T cells sorted from blood, taken in a trial of the OX40 agonist ivuxolimab. The rearrangement links TRBV30 to TRBJ1-2; D remains ambiguous. CDR3 amino acids: CALESLPYGYTF. CDR3 nucleotides: TGTGCCCTGGAGTCCCTACCCTATGGCTACACCTTC.